This entry lists 20 T cell receptor beta chains sequenced from one sample in a study of blood T cells in healthy people across ages (dated by TCRdb to between 2014 and 2017). The library relied on 5' RACE. A second roughly 6 to 11 cycle PCR used a sample-barcoded 5' primer and a J-beta primer mix. TCRdb reanalyzed the raw reads on its own, using fastp at Q25 for trimming and MiXCR for clone calling, and kept in-frame beta chains. For every CDR3 protein sequence, its rows merge into one entry that carries the most common genes and DNA. Here the sample has 1.5 million to 2 million distinct CDR3 sequences; approximately 39% occur a single time. The ten most abundant clones make up roughly 24% of the sample. Specimen: blood. The receptors were gathered from a human donor in good health.

J is TRBJ2-6 and V is TRBV5-6; D call uncertain. This CDR3 is built from 17 residues. CDR1 is SGHDT, CDR2 YYEEEE, per germline. Trimming took 4 bases from V and 0 from J, leaving 14 bases between them. The CDR3 nucleotides read TGTGCCAGCAGCCAAAAAGGCGGATACTCTGGGGCCAACGTCCTGACTTTC. Translating it yields CASSQKGGYSGANVLTF.

In its sample, this clonotype was seen a few times. V is TRBV7-8 and J is TRBJ2-4, with D perhaps matching TRBD1 or TRBD2 (5 bases each). V was clipped by 4 bases and J by 13 bases, with 20 bases between them. The length of the CDR3 is 14 residues. Germline CDR1 SGHVS, CDR2 FQNEAQ. DNA of the CDR3: TGTGCCAGCAGCTACCGGGACCCACGGGGTGAGCAGTACTTC. Translating it yields CASSYRDPRGEQYF. The whole variable domain, remainder taken from reference TRBV7-8 and TRBJ2-4, is GAGVSQSPRYKVAKRGQDVALRCDPISGHVSLFWYQQALGQGPEFLTYFQNEAQLDKSGLPSDRFFAERPEGSVSTLKIQRTQQEDSAVYLCASSYRDPRGEQYFGAGTRLSVL.

The chain combines TRBV29-1 with TRBJ1-2; no reliable D call. The germline V gene has CDR1 SQVTM and CDR2 ANQGSEA. V was cut by 6 bases and J by 4 bases, with 18 bases left in between. The CDR3 totals 14 residues. The CDR3 region is CSVTQVLGGYGYTF. The CDR3 region has the DNA TGCAGCGTCACTCAGGTACTGGGCGGCTATGGCTACACCTTC.

The chain is built from TRBV29-1 and TRBJ2-1, with D possibly TRBD1 on 5 matching bases. Trimming pared 7 bases from V and 0 bases from J, leaving 7 bases between. Germline lookup yields CDR1 SQVTM and CDR2 ANQGSEA. This CDR3 has 12 residues. CDR3 in DNA: TGCAGCGGACAGAACTCCTACAATGAGCAGTTCTTC. Its translation: CSGQNSYNEQFF.

DNA of the CDR3: TGCAGTGCTAGTTACTCGGGGGCGAGGGCCTACGAGCAGTACTTC. Translation gives CSASYSGARAYEQYF. The chain links TRBV20-1 to TRBJ2-4; perhaps D is TRBD1 or TRBD2 (6 bases each). The J call may be in error: the DNA end matches TRBJ2-7 better. The CDR3 length is 15 residues. Germline CDR1 and CDR2: DFQATT and SNEGSKA (reference sequence).

In its sample, this clonotype was seen a few times. The V gene is TRBV20-1, the J gene TRBJ2-4; possible D gene TRBD2, 6 bases. CDR3 size: 12 residues. V lost 6 bases, J lost 12 bases, and 18 bases lay in between. Per the germline V gene, CDR1 is DFQATT and CDR2 is SNEGSKA (reference sequence). The CDR3 here is CSALRTEGRQYF. CDR3 coding DNA: TGCAGTGCCCTCAGGACGGAGGGGCGTCAGTACTTC.

This clonotype was detected only a few times. The V and J genes are TRBV29-1 and TRBJ2-7, with D possibly TRBD1 on 6 matching bases. CDR3 length: 13 amino acids. The V gene's germline CDR1 is SQVTM and CDR2 ANQGSEA. The CDR3 protein is CGASPTGSYEQYF. In DNA, the CDR3 is TGCGGCGCCTCCCCCACAGGGTCCTACGAGCAGTACTTC.

In nucleotides, the CDR3 is TGTGCCAGCAGCCAAGGGCTTTCGAGGGGGCCGCCTCATCTGACGCAGTATTTT. It specifies CASSQGLSRGPPHLTQYF. The chain is built from TRBV3-1 and TRBJ2-3; the match to TRBD1 covers 7 bases. V dropped 1 base and J dropped 9; count of bases not matched to a gene: 19. This CDR3 contains 18 residues. Germline V lookup: CDR1 LGHDT, CDR2 YNNKEL (reference sequence).

This clonotype has more than one count but fewer than ten. The V call is TRBV4-1, the J call TRBJ2-5; D might be TRBD1 (6 bases). The tail of the sequence fits TRBJ2-7 better, so the J call may be wrong. This CDR3 spans 17 amino acids. The germline V gene has CDR1 MGHRA and CDR2 YSYEKL. The DNA for the CDR3 is TGCGCCAGCAGCCAAGATGGTCGTAGCGCAGGGGAAGACGAGCAGTACTTC. It encodes CASSQDGRSAGEDEQYF.

This chain joins TRBV27 and TRBJ2-4; the match to TRBD1 covers 9 bases. The J call may be incorrect, as the DNA end agrees better with TRBJ2-7. This CDR3 region has 15 residues. Germline CDR1 MNHEY, CDR2 SMNVEV (reference sequence). The CDR3 sequence is CASSFGTGRAYEQYF. The CDR3 DNA sequence: TGTGCCAGCAGTTTCGGGACAGGGAGAGCATACGAGCAGTACTTC.

V and J are TRBV28 and TRBJ1-1; possible D gene TRBD1, 6 bases. Germline CDR1 and CDR2: MDHEN and SYDVKM. CDR3 length: 15 amino acids. Trimming removed 5 bases from V and 6 bases from J, with 19 bases in between. CDR3 region: CASSPLRGGKSEAFF. The CDR3 nucleotides read TGTGCCAGCAGTCCCCTTCGAGGGGGGAAATCTGAAGCTTTCTTT.

The DNA for the CDR3 is TGTGCCAGCGAGAGGGCGGATAATTCACCCCTCCACTTT. As protein: CASERADNSPLHF. This chain connects TRBV28 to TRBJ1-6, with D unclear. CDR1 is MDHEN, CDR2 SYDVKM, per germline. V was clipped by 8 bases and J by 5 bases, with 10 bases between them. The CDR3 extends over 13 amino acids.

The chain joins TRBV6-5 to TRBJ1-2; no reliable D call. Germline lookup yields CDR1 MNHEY and CDR2 SVGAGI. This CDR3 has 13 amino acids. Trimming shortened V by 6 bases and J by 7 bases, and 15 bases separated the two germline ends. CDR3 coding DNA: TGTGCCAGCAGCCCCGGGTCCGCGGGTGGCTACACCTTC. Encoded protein: CASSPGSAGGYTF.

This clonotype has at least ten counts. At one of its ends the junction is not consistent with the germline gene, which may arise from a read error. The gene calls are TRBV4-3 and TRBJ2-7; D perhaps matches TRBD1 (6 bases). The V gene's germline CDR1 is LGHNA and CDR2 YSLEER. The CDR3 contains 15 residues. CDR3 nucleotide sequence: TGTGCCAGCAGTCGCGAACCGGGACAAGGCTACGAGCAGTACTTC. As protein: CASSREPGQGYEQYF.

The gene calls are TRBV4-2 and TRBJ1-2; D is unclear. Trimming took 4 bases from V and 7 from J, leaving 19 bases between them. This CDR3 spans 15 amino acids. Germline CDR1 LGHNA, CDR2 YNFKEQ. In nucleotides, the CDR3 is TGTGCCAGCAGCCCAGAAGGCCTAGACATGGTTGGCTACACCTTC. Translated, it gives CASSPEGLDMVGYTF.

The gene calls are TRBV20-1 and TRBJ2-5, with a tentative D call TRBD1 (6 bases). The CDR3 contains 13 residues. Looked up from germline, CDR1 is DFQATT and CDR2 is SNEGSKA (reference sequence). Trimming cost V 0 bases and J 5 bases, with 10 bases left between them. CDR3 bases: TGCAGTGCTAGAGATTACAGGGTTGAGACCCAGTACTTC. It translates to CSARDYRVETQYF.

The V call is TRBV20-1, the J call TRBJ2-7; 10 bases are shared with TRBD2. The CDR3 has 14 residues. Germline V gives CDR1 DFQATT, CDR2 SNEGSKA (reference sequence). Trimming removed 4 bases from V and 3 bases from J; junction bases left unmatched: 6. The CDR3 DNA is TGCAGTGCTAACCCCCAGCGGGGGGGCTACGAGCAGTACTTC. This encodes CSANPQRGGYEQYF.

The chain employs TRBV6-4 and TRBJ1-2; TRBD1 agrees at 8 bases. CDR1 MRHNA and CDR2 SNTAGT come from the germline V gene. The V gene end was trimmed by 5 bases and the J gene end by 7 bases; junction bases not matched to a gene: 9. The CDR3 contains 14 residues. CDR3 protein: CASSSSGGGIGYTF. The CDR3, as DNA: TGTGCCAGCAGTTCCTCAGGGGGCGGGATTGGCTACACCTTC.

This clonotype was counted only a few times. The chain carries TRBV7-2 and TRBJ2-5; D call uncertain. Germline V CDR1 and CDR2: SGHTA, FQGNSA. This CDR3 has 17 amino acids. Trimming removed 2 bases at V and 0 bases at J, with 16 bases between. CDR3 region: CASSLPVSRLDQETQYF. DNA of the CDR3: TGTGCCAGCAGCTTACCTGTCTCCCGACTGGACCAAGAGACCCAGTACTTC.

The chain uses TRBV6-5 and TRBJ2-4; 7 bases match TRBD2. The J call may be in error: the DNA end matches TRBJ2-5 better. Germline CDR1 is MNHEY and CDR2 is SVGAGI. The CDR3 spans 15 residues. In DNA form, the CDR3 reads TGTGCCAGCAGTCCGGGACTACTATTCCAAGAGACCCAGTACTTC. It codes for CASSPGLLFQETQYF.